These 22 T cell receptor beta chains came from one sample sequenced in a study of blood T cell repertoires in COVID-19. Using immunoSEQ multiplex PCR, the repertoire was profiled, and TCRdb retains in-frame clones only, with some absent. The sample holds about 170,000 clones, 70% to 90% seen once. Sequencing was done on a sample of PBMCs or T cells enriched from blood (not recorded which). The receptors here all came from a young woman who had recovered from COVID-19.

The chain joins TRBV7-3 to TRBJ1-6; D is ambiguous. V lost 5 bases, J lost 7 bases, and 9 bases lay in between. Germline CDR1 is SGHTA and CDR2 is FQGTGA. This CDR3 is built from 13 residues. The DNA of the CDR3 is TGTGCCAGCAGCCTCGGGTGGAATTCACCCCTCCACTTT. Its translation: CASSLGWNSPLHF.

The CDR3 DNA reads as TGTGCCAGCAGTGAGCTACTAGTTACAACAGATACGCAGTATTTT. This codes for CASSELLVTTDTQYF. This chain links TRBV6-1 with TRBJ2-3, with a possible D match to TRBD2 (5 bases). Trimming took off 3 bases at V and 3 bases at J, with 13 bases between the two ends. Germline V CDR1 and CDR2: MNHNS, SASEGT. The CDR3 sequence is 15 residues long.

The rearrangement links TRBV4-1 to TRBJ1-1, with unresolved D. Germline CDR1 MGHRA, CDR2 YSYEKL. The ends were cut back, 1 base at V and 6 bases at J, with 12 bases in the middle. The CDR3 totals 14 residues. CDR3 nucleotide sequence: TGCGCCAGCAGCCAAGTTATTTCCGCGGCTGAAGCTTTCTTT. This translates into CASSQVISAAEAFF.

The rearrangement joins TRBV18 to TRBJ2-7; TRBD2 agrees at 7 bases. The length of the CDR3 is 15 residues. With 2 bases clipped from V and 4 bases from J, the junction kept 8 bases outside the gene matches. Germline V gene sequence: CDR1 KGHSH, CDR2 LQKENI. For the CDR3, the DNA is TGTGCCAGCTCACCAGTGGTGGGAGGGCCATACGAGCAGTACTTC. Translation: CASSPVVGGPYEQYF.

This rearrangement joins TRBV6-5 to TRBJ1-1; D is unresolved. The CDR3 length is 13 residues. V was clipped by 4 bases and J by 8 bases, with 14 bases between them. Germline V lookup: CDR1 MNHEY, CDR2 SVGAGI. The CDR3 bases are TGTGCCAGCAGTTTGTCCCCGGAGGTGGAAGCTTTCTTT. This translates into CASSLSPEVEAFF.

V is TRBV28 and J is TRBJ1-3; 7 bases map to TRBD1. V shed 4 bases, J shed 3 bases, and the junction held 15 bases outside the gene matches. Germline lookup yields CDR1 MDHEN and CDR2 SYDVKM. This CDR3 is built from 18 residues. The CDR3 sequence: CASSSTDRVKVFGNTIYF. CDR3 sequence (DNA): TGTGCCAGCAGTTCAACAGACAGGGTAAAAGTCTTTGGAAACACCATATATTTT.

The chain uses TRBV6-5 and TRBJ1-1; 7 nucleotides match TRBD1. CDR1 and CDR2 from the germline V gene are MNHEY and SVGAGI. This CDR3 has 14 residues. V shed 7 bases, J shed 4 bases, and the junction held 9 bases outside the gene matches. The CDR3 DNA reads as TGTGCCAGCAAAACCAGGGGGGTGATCACTGAAGCTTTCTTT. It specifies CASKTRGVITEAFF.

The chain joins TRBV29-1 to TRBJ2-7, with D hard to call. The CDR3 is made up of 14 amino acids. Germline V gene sequence: CDR1 SQVTM, CDR2 ANQGSEA. Trimming cost V 4 bases and J 2 bases, with 15 bases left between them. CDR3 nucleotides: TGCAGCGTTGTTCACCCGCGGATTCCCTACGAGCAGTACTTC. Residues: CSVVHPRIPYEQYF.

V is TRBV20-1 and J is TRBJ2-4; 8 positions agree with TRBD2. Trimming removed 3 bases from V and 0 bases from J; junction bases left unmatched: 10. This CDR3 has 17 amino acids. Germline V gene data show CDR1 as DFQATT and CDR2 as SNEGSKA (reference sequence). This CDR3 is CSASLLAGGLAKNIQYF. CDR3 nucleotides: TGCAGTGCTAGTTTGCTAGCGGGCGGACTAGCCAAAAACATTCAGTACTTC.

DNA for the CDR3: TGTGCCAGCAGCCTAAAGATTGTCGGACTAGCGGGCCACAATGAGCAGTTCTTC. Protein product: CASSLKIVGLAGHNEQFF. This rearrangement joins TRBV3-1 (or the pseudogene TRBV3-2) to TRBJ2-1, with TRBD2 matching 11 bases. V dropped 4 bases and J dropped 5; count of bases not matched to a gene: 13. This CDR3 spans 18 amino acids. Germline CDR1 is LGHDT and CDR2 is YNNKEL (reference sequence).

This clone was found a few times. The gene calls are TRBV5-1 and TRBJ1-6, with D hard to call. This CDR3 has 15 amino acids. V was clipped by 1 base and J by 10 bases, with 15 bases between them. CDR1 SGHRS and CDR2 YFSETQ come from the germline V gene. The CDR3 loop is CASSLWAVEVSPLHF. The CDR3 DNA sequence: TGCGCCAGCAGCTTGTGGGCGGTGGAGGTATCACCCCTCCACTTT.

DNA for the CDR3: TGTGCCATCAGTGAGTTCGGGGACAAAGCCTACGAGCAGTACTTC. Its translation is CAISEFGDKAYEQYF. The chain has TRBV10-3 and TRBJ2-7, with a tentative D call TRBD1 (6 bases). V shed 1 base and J shed 2 bases, with 12 bases lying between them. This CDR3 region has 15 residues. The germline CDR1 and CDR2 sequences are ENHRY and SYGVKD.

V is TRBV28 and J is TRBJ1-1; no definite D call. Trimming removed 4 bases from V and 5 bases from J, with 11 bases in between. CDR3 size: 13 residues. Germline loops: CDR1 MDHEN, CDR2 SYDVKM. Written as DNA, the CDR3 is TGTGCCAGCAGTTCGCGGGCGGGTACTGAAGCTTTCTTT. Its protein product is CASSSRAGTEAFF.

The chain has TRBV24-1 and TRBJ2-3; D uncertain. V lost 7 bases and J 2 bases, leaving 12 bases between the germline ends. There are 14 residues in the CDR3. Germline CDR1 and CDR2: KGHDR and SFDVKD. The CDR3 nucleotides read TGTGCCACCAGCGACCGAACTATCACAGATACGCAGTATTTT. This gives the protein CATSDRTITDTQYF.

V usage is TRBV7-3 and J usage is TRBJ2-1; 10 nucleotides match TRBD1. Germline V CDR1 and CDR2: SGHTA, FQGTGA. This CDR3 is built from 12 residues. V was pared by 2 bases and J by 14 bases, with 3 bases of the junction left unmatched. In DNA form, the CDR3 reads TGTGCCAGCAGCTTAGAGACAGGGGGCAAGTTCTTC. Its protein product is CASSLETGGKFF.

The V and J genes are TRBV5-1 and TRBJ2-2; 12 nucleotides match TRBD2. CDR1 and CDR2 (germline): SGHRS, YFSETQ. CDR3 length: 16 amino acids. V lost 4 bases to trimming and J lost 5 bases; unmatched junction nucleotides: 6. CDR3 protein: CASSTRTSGETGELFF. In DNA, the CDR3 is TGCGCCAGCAGCACCAGGACTAGCGGGGAAACCGGGGAGCTGTTTTTT.

The DNA for the CDR3 is TGTGCCAGCTCACTCCTAGCGGCACAACATATCGCAGATACGCAGTATTTT. The encoded protein is CASSLLAAQHIADTQYF. The V gene is TRBV18, the J gene TRBJ2-3; 7 nucleotides agree with TRBD2. Trimming removed 4 bases from V and 4 bases from J; junction bases left unmatched: 14. From germline, CDR1 is KGHSH and CDR2 LQKENI. The CDR3 covers 17 residues. Variable domain in full (rest from reference TRBV18 and TRBJ2-3): NAGVMQNPRHLVRRRGQEARLRCSPMKGHSHVYWYRQLPEEGLKFMVYLQKENIIDESGMPKERFSAEFPKEGPSILRIQQVVRGDSAAYFCASSLLAAQHIADTQYFGPGTRLTVL.

The chain carries TRBV9 and TRBJ1-2; no reliable D call. The V and J ends lost 0 bases and 4 bases respectively, with 7 bases between them. The CDR3 runs to 13 residues. Germline V lookup: CDR1 SGDLS, CDR2 YYNGEE. CDR3: CASSVDGSYGYTF. CDR3 bases: TGTGCCAGCAGCGTAGACGGGAGCTATGGCTACACCTTC.

The chain carries TRBV6-5 and TRBJ2-7, with 10 bases lining up with TRBD2. V lost 6 bases and J lost 3; bases outside the gene matches: 8. The CDR3 is 15 residues long. Germline V gene data show CDR1 as MNHEY and CDR2 as SVGAGI. The CDR3 is CASSSSGRPLYEQYF. The CDR3 bases are TGTGCCAGCAGCTCTAGCGGGAGACCCCTCTACGAGCAGTACTTC.

This chain connects TRBV11-3 to TRBJ2-2, with TRBD1 matching 9 bases. CDR3 length: 17 amino acids. Per germline, CDR1 SGHNT and CDR2 YENEEA. Trimming removed 5 bases from V and 4 bases from J; junction bases left unmatched: 11. In nucleotides, the CDR3 is TGTGCCAGCAGCGCCGACACAGGGGGCGCCCCCACCGGGGAGCTGTTTTTT. Its protein product is CASSADTGGAPTGELFF.

The chain recombines TRBV4-1 with TRBJ2-7; 8 bases agree with TRBD2. J gave up 4 bases and V 0 bases, and 11 bases lay outside the gene matches. The CDR3 spans 17 residues. Germline V CDR1 and CDR2: MGHRA, YSYEKL. Here the CDR3 DNA reads TGCGCCAGCAGCCAAGAGCCGACGGGAGGGCCGCTGTACGAGCAGTACTTC. This sequence encodes CASSQEPTGGPLYEQYF.

This clone has only one observation. The chain recombines TRBV27 with TRBJ2-3; D is ambiguous. The CDR3 extends over 12 amino acids. The germline V and J ends were trimmed by 1 base and 4 bases, with 3 bases remaining between them. CDR1 and CDR2 (germline): MNHEY, SMNVEV (reference sequence). The CDR3 DNA follows: TGTGCCAGCAGTTTATTAGCAGATACGCAGTATTTT. Translation gives CASSLLADTQYF.